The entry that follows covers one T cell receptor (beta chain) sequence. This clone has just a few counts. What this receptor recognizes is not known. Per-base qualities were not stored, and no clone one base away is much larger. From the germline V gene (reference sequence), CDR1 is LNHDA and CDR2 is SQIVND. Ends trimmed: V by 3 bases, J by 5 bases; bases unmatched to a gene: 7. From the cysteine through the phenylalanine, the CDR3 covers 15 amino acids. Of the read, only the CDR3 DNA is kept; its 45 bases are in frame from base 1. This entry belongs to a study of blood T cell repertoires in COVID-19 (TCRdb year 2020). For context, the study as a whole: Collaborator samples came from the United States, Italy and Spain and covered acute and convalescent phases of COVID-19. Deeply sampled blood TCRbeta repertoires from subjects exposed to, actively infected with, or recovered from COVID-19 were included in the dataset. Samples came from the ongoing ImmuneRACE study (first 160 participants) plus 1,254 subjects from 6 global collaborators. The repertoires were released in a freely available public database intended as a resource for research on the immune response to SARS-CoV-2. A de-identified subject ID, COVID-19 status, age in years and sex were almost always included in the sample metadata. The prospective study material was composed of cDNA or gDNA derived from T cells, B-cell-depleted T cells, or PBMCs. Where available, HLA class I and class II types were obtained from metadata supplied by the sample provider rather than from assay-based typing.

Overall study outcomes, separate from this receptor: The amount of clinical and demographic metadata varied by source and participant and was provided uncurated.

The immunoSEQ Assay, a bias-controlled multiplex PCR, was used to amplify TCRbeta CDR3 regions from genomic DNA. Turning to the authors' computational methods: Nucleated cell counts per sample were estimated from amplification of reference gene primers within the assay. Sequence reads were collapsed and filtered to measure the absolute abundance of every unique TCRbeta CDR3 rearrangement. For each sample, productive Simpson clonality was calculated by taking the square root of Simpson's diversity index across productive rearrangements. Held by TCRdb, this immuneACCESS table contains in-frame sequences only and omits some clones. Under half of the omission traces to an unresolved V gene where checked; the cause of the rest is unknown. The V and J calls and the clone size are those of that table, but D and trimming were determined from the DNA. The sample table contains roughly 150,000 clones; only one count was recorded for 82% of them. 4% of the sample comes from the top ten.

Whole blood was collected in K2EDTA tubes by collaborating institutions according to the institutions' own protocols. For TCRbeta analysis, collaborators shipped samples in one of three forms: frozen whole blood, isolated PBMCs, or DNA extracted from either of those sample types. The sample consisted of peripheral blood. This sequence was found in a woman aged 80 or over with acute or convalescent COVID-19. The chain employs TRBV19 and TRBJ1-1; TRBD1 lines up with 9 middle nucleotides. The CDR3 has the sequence CASSIKQGARTEAFF. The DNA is TGTGCCAGTAGTATCAAACAGGGGGCGCGGACTGAAGCTTTCTTT.